This T cell receptor beta chain appears in the sequencing data of a study of blood T cell repertoires in COVID-19. Study at large: Researchers got acute and convalescent COVID-19 samples from the United States, Italy and Spain. From T cells, B-cell-depleted T cells, or PBMCs came the material, which was cDNA or gDNA.

Authors' processing steps: Amplification of reference gene primers provided the estimated nucleated cell counts. Only in-frame clones appear in the TCRdb table, and some are missing; sequencing was by immunoSEQ multiplex PCR. V and J calls and clone size are those listed in that table; D and trimming were worked out from the DNA. This sample yields 250,000 to 350,000 clones, of which approximately 89% are seen a single time; about 12% belongs to the top ten. CDR1 is SGHRS and CDR2 is YFSETQ in the germline V gene. Trimming pared 3 bases from V and 7 bases from J, leaving 22 bases between. The CDR3 spans 17 residues.

The TCR was taken from a woman aged 55-69 years with acute or convalescent COVID-19. The chain joins TRBV5-1 to TRBJ2-2, with D perhaps TRBD1 (8 bases). The sample comprised peripheral blood. CDR3 coding DNA: TGCGCCAGCAGCTCCGGACAGGGAGGGTTGCTTAGCGGGGAGCTGTTTTTT. Encoded protein: CASSSGQGGLLSGELFF.